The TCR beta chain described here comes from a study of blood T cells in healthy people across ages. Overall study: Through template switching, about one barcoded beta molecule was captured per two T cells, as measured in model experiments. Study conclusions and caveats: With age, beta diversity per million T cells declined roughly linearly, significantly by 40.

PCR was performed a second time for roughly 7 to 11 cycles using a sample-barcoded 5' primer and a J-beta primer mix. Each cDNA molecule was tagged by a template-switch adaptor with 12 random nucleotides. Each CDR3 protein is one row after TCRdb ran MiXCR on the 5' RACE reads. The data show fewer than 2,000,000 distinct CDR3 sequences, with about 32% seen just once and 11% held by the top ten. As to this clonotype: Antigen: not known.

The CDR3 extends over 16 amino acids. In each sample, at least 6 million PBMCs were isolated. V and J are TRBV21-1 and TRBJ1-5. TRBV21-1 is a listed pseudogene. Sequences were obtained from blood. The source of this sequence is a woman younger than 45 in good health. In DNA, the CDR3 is TGTGCCAGCAGCAAATGGGCTGTGGATGCCAATCAGCCCCAGCATTTT. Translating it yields CASSKWAVDANQPQHF.